This TCR beta chain stems from a study of blood T cell repertoires in COVID-19 (dated by TCRdb to the early 2020s). Study-level background: Collaborator samples came from the United States, Italy and Spain and covered acute and convalescent phases of COVID-19. The material from the prospective study consisted of cDNA or gDNA derived from T cells, B-cell-depleted T cells, or PBMCs. The dataset comprised deeply sampled blood TCRbeta repertoires from subjects exposed to, actively infected with, or recovered from COVID-19. A freely available public database, intended as a resource for researchers studying the immune response to SARS-CoV-2, is where the repertoires were released. The samples were drawn from two sources: the first 160 participants of the ongoing ImmuneRACE study, and fewer than 1,500 subjects contributed by 6 global collaborators. The sample metadata nearly always contained a de-identified subject ID, COVID-19 status, age in years and sex. Where available, HLA class I and class II types were taken from metadata supplied by the sample provider and were not determined by assay-based typing.

TCRbeta CDR3 regions were amplified from genomic DNA by means of the immunoSEQ Assay, a bias-controlled multiplex PCR. The authors' pipeline ran thus. Nucleated cell counts per sample were estimated from amplification of reference gene primers within the assay. To quantify the absolute abundance of each unique TCRbeta CDR3 rearrangement, sequence reads were collapsed and filtered. For each sample, productive Simpson clonality was calculated as the square root of Simpson's diversity index over productive rearrangements. The source is immuneACCESS, and TCRdb retained only in-frame sequences with V and J called. Part of the clones is not carried over; for the studies checked, unresolved V genes explain less than half of this, and the remainder is unexplained. The DNA gave D and trimming, while V, J and clone size come from that table. The sample table contains more than 250,000 clones; only one count was recorded for around 89% of them. In total, the top ten clones hold 1.5% to 2% of the sample.

V is cut by 5 bases and J by 0 bases, and the space between the germline ends is 17 bases. The germline V gene (reference sequence) provides CDR1 MNHEY and CDR2 SMNVEV. Including cysteine and phenylalanine, the CDR3 has 17 amino acids. Just CDR3 DNA is preserved here, 51 bases in frame from base 1. At one collaborating source in Seattle, patients were enrolled during active infection and were followed longitudinally through the course of disease. Collaborating institutions collected whole blood in K2EDTA tubes following their own protocols. For TCRbeta analysis, collaborators shipped samples as frozen whole blood, isolated PBMCs, or DNA extracted from either of those sample types. To note about this clone: What antigen it recognizes has not been identified. No much larger clonotype is one base removed from it; base qualities were not supplied.

Study-wide conclusions, independent of this receptor: The amount of clinical and demographic metadata varied by source and participant and was provided uncurated.

Recombination linked TRBV27 to TRBJ1-5; TRBD1 is possibly the D segment (5 matching bases). The receptor was isolated from a woman between 25 and 40 years old with COVID-19, enrolled during active disease. Sequencing was carried out using peripheral blood. In nucleotides, the sequence is TGTGCCAGCAGTGCAGCGCGGGGCTCGTATAGCAATCAGCCCCAGCATTTT. This sequence encodes CASSAARGSYSNQPQHF.